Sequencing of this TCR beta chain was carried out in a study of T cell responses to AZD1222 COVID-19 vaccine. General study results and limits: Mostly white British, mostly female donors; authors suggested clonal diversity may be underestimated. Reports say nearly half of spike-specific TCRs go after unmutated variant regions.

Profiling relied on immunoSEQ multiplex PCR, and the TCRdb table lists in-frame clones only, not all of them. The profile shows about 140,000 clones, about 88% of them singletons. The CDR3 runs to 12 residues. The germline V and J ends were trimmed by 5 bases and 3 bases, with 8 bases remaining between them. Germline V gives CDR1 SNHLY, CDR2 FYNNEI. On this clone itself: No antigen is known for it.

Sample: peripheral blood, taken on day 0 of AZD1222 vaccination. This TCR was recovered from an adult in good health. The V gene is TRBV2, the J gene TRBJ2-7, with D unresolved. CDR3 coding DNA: TGTGCCAGCAGTCTCCAATACTACGAGCAGTACTTC. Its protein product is CASSLQYYEQYF.